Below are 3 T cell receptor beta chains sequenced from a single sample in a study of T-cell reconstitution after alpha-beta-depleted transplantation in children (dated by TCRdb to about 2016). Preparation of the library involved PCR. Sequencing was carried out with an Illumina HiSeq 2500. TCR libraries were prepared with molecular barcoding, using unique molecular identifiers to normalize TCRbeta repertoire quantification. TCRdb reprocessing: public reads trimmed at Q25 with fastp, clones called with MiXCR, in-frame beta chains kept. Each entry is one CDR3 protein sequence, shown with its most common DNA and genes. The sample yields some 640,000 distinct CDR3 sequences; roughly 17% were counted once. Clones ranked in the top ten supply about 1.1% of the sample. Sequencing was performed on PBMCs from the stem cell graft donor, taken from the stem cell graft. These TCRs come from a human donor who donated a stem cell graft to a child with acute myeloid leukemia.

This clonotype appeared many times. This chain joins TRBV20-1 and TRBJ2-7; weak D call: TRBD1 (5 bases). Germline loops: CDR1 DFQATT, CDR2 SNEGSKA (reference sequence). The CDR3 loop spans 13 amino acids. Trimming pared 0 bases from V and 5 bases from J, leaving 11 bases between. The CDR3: CSARDSGFNEQYF. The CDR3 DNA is TGCAGTGCTAGAGATTCAGGGTTCAACGAGCAGTACTTC.

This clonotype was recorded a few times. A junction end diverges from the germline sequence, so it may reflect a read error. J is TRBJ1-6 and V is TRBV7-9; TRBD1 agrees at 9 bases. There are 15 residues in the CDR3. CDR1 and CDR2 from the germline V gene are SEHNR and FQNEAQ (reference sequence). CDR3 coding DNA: TGTGCCACCAGCTTAGCGGACAGGGGTAATTCACCCCTCCACTTT. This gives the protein CATSLADRGNSPLHF. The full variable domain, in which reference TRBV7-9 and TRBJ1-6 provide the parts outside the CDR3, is DTGVSQNPRHKITKRGQNVTFRCDPISEHNRLYWYRQTLGQGPEFLTYFQNEAQLEKSRLLSDRFSAERPKGSFSTLEIQRTEQGDSAMYLCATSLADRGNSPLHFGNGTRLTVT.

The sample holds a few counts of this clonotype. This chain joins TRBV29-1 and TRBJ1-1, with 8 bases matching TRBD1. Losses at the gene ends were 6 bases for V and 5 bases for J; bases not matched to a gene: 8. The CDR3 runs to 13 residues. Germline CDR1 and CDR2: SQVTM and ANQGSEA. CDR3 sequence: CSVETGGVTEAFF. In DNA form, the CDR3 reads TGCAGCGTGGAAACAGGGGGAGTGACTGAAGCTTTCTTT.